This T cell receptor beta chain originates from a study of blood T cell repertoires in COVID-19. Assay used: immunoSEQ multiplex PCR; TCRdb lists only in-frame clones, some missing. The sample includes around 270,000 clones, around 87% of them seen just once. The sequence was collected from a woman aged 60-70 years with COVID-19, enrolled during active disease. Sequenced: peripheral blood.

The CDR3 loop is CASSLPGGANSPLHF. Written as DNA, the CDR3 is TGTGCCAGCAGCCTACCGGGGGGTGCGAATTCACCCCTCCACTTT. The chain employs TRBV5-4 and TRBJ1-6; a possible D gene is TRBD1 (5 bases). CDR1 is SGHNT, CDR2 YYREEE, per germline (reference sequence). The CDR3 is 15 residues long. Deletions cut 4 bases from V and 7 bases from J, with 15 bases between.